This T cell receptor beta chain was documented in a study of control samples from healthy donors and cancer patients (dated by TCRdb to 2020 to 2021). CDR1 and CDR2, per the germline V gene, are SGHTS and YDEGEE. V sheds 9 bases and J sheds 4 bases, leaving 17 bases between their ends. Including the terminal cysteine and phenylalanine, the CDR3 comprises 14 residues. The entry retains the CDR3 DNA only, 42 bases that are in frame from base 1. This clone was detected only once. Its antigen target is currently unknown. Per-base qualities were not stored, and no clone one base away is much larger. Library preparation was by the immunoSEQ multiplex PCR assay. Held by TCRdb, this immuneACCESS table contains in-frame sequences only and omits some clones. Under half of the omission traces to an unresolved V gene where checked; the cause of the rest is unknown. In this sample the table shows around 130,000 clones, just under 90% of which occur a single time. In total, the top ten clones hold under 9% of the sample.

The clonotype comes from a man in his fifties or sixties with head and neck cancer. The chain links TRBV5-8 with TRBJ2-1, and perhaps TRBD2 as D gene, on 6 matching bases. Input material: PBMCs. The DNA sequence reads TGTGCCAACCGCGGGCTAGCGTATTACAATGAGCAGTTCTTC. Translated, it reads CANRGLAYYNEQFF.